This TCR beta chain was observed in a study of molecular identifiers for immune sequencing clone quantification. Turning to the study itself: Replicate runs used RNA from about 19,000 or 110,000 naive CD8 cells, which was split five ways into aliquots, and four of those aliquots were then sequenced.

The CDR3 is 17 amino acids. Study observations and caveats: Clones that had above 20 RNA copies took up over 98% of effector molecules but under 1% in naive cells.

CD8+CD4-CCR7+CD45RA+ sorting gave the naive CD8 T cells. Libraries of bulk TCR were made by previously described methods (with listed TCR primers). Via MiXCR, TCRdb re-called the PCR reads, giving one row per CDR3 protein. The table has under 65,000 distinct CDR3 sequences, almost 25% seen once. Worth noting for this clonotype: Its antigen remains unidentified.

The origin of this receptor is a human donor in good health. Some libraries in this study had Jurkat cell RNA spiked in. This rearrangement joins TRBV12-2 to TRBJ2-3; TRBD2, the table's D call, was not compared with the DNA. TRBV12-2 is a listed pseudogene. The sequencing input was naive CD8+ T cells from blood, with Jurkat cell RNA spiked in. Specified subset: FACS-sorted CD8+CD4-CCR7+CD45RA+ naive T cells. The chain's CDR3 is CASRHQGLAGGTDTQYF. The CDR3 DNA reads TGTGCAAGTCGCCACCAGGGACTAGCGGGAGGCACAGATACGCAGTATTTT.